Sequencing of this T cell receptor beta chain was carried out in a study of human T cells and chemical hapten exposure. Across the whole study: TCR yields per sample varied mostly from small pooled library volume differences. Regarding the study as a whole: Unchanged with DPC sensitization were TCRs above 1 in 1000 frequency.

Unfractionated whole blood yielded the extracted total RNA. V lost 6 bases to trimming and J lost 7 bases, with 22 bases between them. This CDR3 is 14 amino acids long. Germline-derived CDR1 and CDR2 are DFQATT and SNEGSKA (reference sequence). Individual cDNA molecules received unique molecular identifiers in the library. TCRdb analysed the 5' RACE reads with MiXCR anew, one entry per CDR3 protein. The sample has 130,000 or so distinct CDR3 sequences, roughly 4.1% seen once; the top ten hold approximately 1.4%. This clonotype was detected ten times or more. What it binds is unknown. This sequence joins TRBV20-1 and TRBJ2-7; D tentatively fits TRBD1 or TRBD2 (5 bases each). This clonotype originated in a female donor in good health. CDR3 DNA: TGCAGTGCCAGAACCTGGGACCCCTCGTCGGAGCAGTACTTC. Translated, it gives CSARTWDPSSEQYF.